The rows below give T cell receptor beta chains drawn from one sample of a study of T cell repertoires in cytomegalovirus infection. TCRdb used MiXCR to reprocess the reads, holding one entry per CDR3 protein. The table shows roughly 200,000 distinct CDR3 sequences, with roughly two fifths occurring only once. The antigens these receptors bind are not known. Sequences were derived from CD8+ T cells from cultured PBMCs, sampled from culture after CMV antigen stimulation. Receptor source: a human donor in good health (CMV status not recorded). Some clones in this sample may be carry-over from other donors' samples. Both conserved end residues are part of each CDR3. The D gene is left open where the match is weak. Part of the rows lack a size; the others show once, few, many or a class for expanded clones.

clone_size	v_call	j_call	d_call	cdr3_aa	cdr3_nt
few	TRBV7-6	TRBJ1-1	TRBD1	CASSQRQGQAFF	TGTGCCAGCAGCCAGAGACAGGGCCAAGCTTTCTTT
many	TRBV7-2	TRBJ2-3	.	CASSLAGDGDTQYF	TGTGCCAGCAGCTTAGCAGGCGACGGAGATACGCAGTATTTT
few	TRBV7-8	TRBJ2-3	TRBD2	CASSLAPTSGVSTDTQYF	TGTGCCAGCAGCTTGGCCCCAACTAGCGGGGTTAGCACAGATACGCAGTATTTT
.	TRBV2	TRBJ2-7	.	CASSEPFSYEQYF	TGTGCCAGCAGTGAACCCTTCTCCTACGAGCAGTACTTC
few	TRBV7-2	TRBJ2-7	.	CASGAGVSYEQYF	TGTGCCAGCGGCGCCGGGGTTTCCTACGAGCAGTACTTC
.	TRBV12-3/TRBV12-4	TRBJ1-1	.	CASSWMGTEAFF	TGTGCCAGCAGTTGGATGGGAACTGAAGCTTTCTTT
.	TRBV12-3/TRBV12-4	TRBJ1-6	TRBD1	CASGGQGINSPLHF	TGTGCCAGCGGTGGACAGGGTATTAATTCACCCCTCCACTTT
.	TRBV12-3/TRBV12-4	TRBJ2-7	.	CASSLTLVGSPEQYF	TGTGCCAGCAGTTTAACTTTAGTGGGTTCCCCCGAGCAGTACTTC
.	TRBV27	TRBJ2-3	.	CASGPGPGPDTQYF	TGTGCCAGCGGACCGGGACCTGGGCCAGATACGCAGTATTTT
few	TRBV6-6	TRBJ1-5	TRBD1	CASSYSTHVGQGAYQPQHF	TGTGCCAGCAGTTACTCCACCCACGTAGGACAGGGGGCATATCAGCCCCAGCATTTT
.	TRBV28	TRBJ2-6	.	CASSFSPRMYGANVLTF	TGTGCCAGCAGTTTCAGTCCCAGGATGTATGGGGCCAACGTCCTGACTTTC
.	TRBV7-8	TRBJ2-3	TRBD2	CASSPRMASGGAEDTQYF	TGTGCCAGCAGCCCCAGGATGGCTAGCGGGGGGGCCGAAGATACGCAGTATTTT
.	TRBV9	TRBJ1-1	.	CASSGWGGVGTEAFF	TGTGCCAGCAGCGGGTGGGGGGGGGTAGGCACTGAAGCTTTCTTT
.	TRBV12-3/TRBV12-4	TRBJ1-2	.	CASQWGIYGYTF	TGTGCCAGCCAATGGGGAATCTATGGCTACACCTTC
.	TRBV28	TRBJ2-6	TRBD1	CASSLFQGAEHSGANVLTF	TGTGCCAGCAGTTTATTCCAGGGGGCTGAACACTCTGGGGCCAACGTCCTGACTTTC
few	TRBV27	TRBJ2-3	.	CASRLRQVQVSTDTQYF	TGTGCCAGCAGGCTACGACAGGTGCAGGTTAGCACAGATACGCAGTATTTT
few	TRBV7-3	TRBJ1-1	.	CASREAGVRGTEAFF	TGTGCCAGCAGAGAGGCGGGGGTTAGAGGGACTGAAGCTTTCTTT
few	TRBV12-5	TRBJ1-5	.	CASGPEGDWSNQPQHF	TGTGCTAGTGGTCCGGAGGGGGATTGGAGCAATCAGCCCCAGCATTTT
few	TRBV29-1	TRBJ2-1	.	CSVPRGYTRDNEQFF	TGCAGCGTTCCCCGGGGATATACCCGGGATAATGAGCAGTTCTTC
.	TRBV20-1	TRBJ2-1	.	CSANSVHTLINEQFF	TGCAGTGCCAACAGCGTACATACCCTTATCAATGAGCAGTTCTTC
.	TRBV7-9	TRBJ1-1	.	CASSFQTGENTEAFF	TGTGCCAGCAGCTTCCAAACAGGCGAGAACACTGAAGCTTTCTTT
few	TRBV9	TRBJ2-1	.	CASSPALDYNNEQFF	TGTGCCAGCAGCCCTGCTTTGGACTATAACAATGAGCAGTTCTTC
many	TRBV7-2	TRBJ2-7	.	CASSLRDSQAGYEQYF	TGTGCCAGCAGCCTCCGGGACTCTCAAGCAGGCTACGAGCAGTACTTC
.	TRBV7-2	TRBJ2-7	TRBD1	CASSFFDRGAVEQYF	TGTGCCAGCAGCTTTTTCGACAGGGGGGCCGTCGAGCAGTACTTC
.	TRBV12-3/TRBV12-4	TRBJ1-1	.	CASSFGYTEAFF	TGTGCCAGCAGTTTTGGGTACACTGAAGCTTTCTTT
few	TRBV6-1	TRBJ1-1	.	CASSGQRNTEAFF	TGTGCCAGCAGTGGACAGCGGAACACTGAAGCTTTCTTT
.	TRBV12-3/TRBV12-4	TRBJ1-3	.	CASSPRGRISGNTIYF	TGTGCCAGCAGTCCCAGGGGACGGATCTCTGGAAACACCATATATTTT
few	TRBV10-3	TRBJ2-7	TRBD1	CAISGDETGVYEQYF	TGTGCCATCAGTGGAGATGAGACAGGGGTCTACGAGCAGTACTTC
few	TRBV7-9	TRBJ2-1	TRBD1	CASSLVTGNYNEQFF	TGTGCCAGCAGCTTAGTGACAGGGAACTACAATGAGCAGTTCTTC
few	TRBV25-1	TRBJ2-2	.	CASSSPNLGAGELFF	TGTGCCAGCAGTAGCCCAAACCTGGGCGCCGGGGAGCTGTTTTTT
.	TRBV7-6	TRBJ1-2	.	CASSPQEGNYGYTF	TGTGCCAGCAGCCCCCAGGAGGGAAACTATGGCTACACCTTC
few	TRBV18	TRBJ2-2	.	CASSPPGIGELFF	TGTGCCAGCTCACCACCTGGGATCGGGGAGCTGTTTTTT
.	TRBV2	TRBJ2-1	TRBD2	CASNRLAESSHNEQFF	TGTGCCAGCAACAGACTAGCGGAAAGCTCCCACAATGAGCAGTTCTTC
.	TRBV5-1	TRBJ1-3	TRBD1	CASSPQDRISGNTIYF	TGCGCCAGCAGCCCGCAGGACAGGATCTCTGGAAACACCATATATTTT
.	TRBV7-6	TRBJ2-3	.	CASSRYGDSTDTQYF	TGTGCCAGCAGCCGCTACGGGGACTCCACAGATACGCAGTATTTT
.	TRBV20-1	TRBJ1-5	.	CSARGEDQPQHF	TGCAGTGCTAGAGGGGAGGATCAGCCCCAGCATTTT
.	TRBV19	TRBJ1-1	.	CASTRGRESFF	TGTGCCAGTACTCGGGGGCGCGAGTCTTTCTTT
.	TRBV4-1	TRBJ1-4	.	CASSQDTGSGEKLFF	TGCGCCAGCAGCCAAGATACGGGGAGCGGAGAAAAACTGTTTTTT
once	TRBV12-3/TRBV12-4	TRBJ1-1	.	CASSFHLDTEAFF	TGTGCCAGCAGTTTTCATTTGGACACTGAAGCTTTCTTT
.	TRBV29-1	TRBJ1-2	.	CSVEDAGKYYGYTF	TGCAGCGTTGAAGATGCGGGAAAGTACTATGGCTACACCTTC